A selection of T cell receptor beta chains follows, all from one sample in a study of tumor and adjacent non-tumor tissue in lung cancer. TCRdb called the multiplex PCR reads again in MiXCR, with one record for every CDR3 protein. The table lists about 200,000 distinct CDR3 sequences, 70% to 75% of them singletons. The sample comprised lung tumor tissue. Receptors were obtained from a man aged 55 to 69 with non-small cell lung cancer. Each CDR3 is given with its conserved first and last residue. D genes are given only for firm matches. Some rows mark clone size as missing; the rest say once, few, many or name a class of expanded clone.

j_call: TRBJ2-3
clone_size: -
v_call: TRBV20-1
d_call: TRBD2
cdr3_nt: TGCAGCGCTACGGGGGGGAGCACAGATACGCAGTATTTT
cdr3_aa: CSATGGSTDTQYF

j_call: TRBJ2-2
clone_size: -
v_call: TRBV11-1
d_call: -
cdr3_nt: TGTGCCAGCAGCTCGGGTGGAGCCACCGGGGAGCTGTCTTTT
cdr3_aa: CASSSGGATGELSF

j_call: TRBJ1-2
clone_size: -
v_call: TRBV4-3
d_call: -
cdr3_nt: TGCGCCAGCAGCCAAGGGGGGGGCACTCGATACTATGGCTACACCTTC
cdr3_aa: CASSQGGGTRYYGYTF

j_call: TRBJ2-3
clone_size: -
v_call: TRBV20-1
d_call: TRBD2
cdr3_nt: TGCAGTGCTCAAAAGGCTAGCGGAAGCACAGATACGCAGTATTTT
cdr3_aa: CSAQKASGSTDTQYF

j_call: TRBJ2-3
clone_size: -
v_call: TRBV20-1
d_call: -
cdr3_nt: TGCAGTGCCAGTGCTAGCACAGATAAGCAGTATTTT
cdr3_aa: CSASASTDKQYF

j_call: TRBJ1-3
clone_size: -
v_call: TRBV30
d_call: TRBD1
cdr3_nt: TGTGCCTGGAGTGTAAGGGGGCTGAGGGGAAACACCATATATTTT
cdr3_aa: CAWSVRGLRGNTIYF

j_call: TRBJ1-1
clone_size: -
v_call: TRBV5-4
d_call: -
cdr3_nt: TGTGCCAGCAGCCATTACAACACTGAAGCTTTCTTT
cdr3_aa: CASSHYNTEAFF

j_call: TRBJ2-1
clone_size: once
v_call: TRBV11-3
d_call: -
cdr3_nt: TGTGCCAGTAGGCCTAGCGAGGACTTTAATGAGCAGTTCTTC
cdr3_aa: CASRPSEDFNEQFF

j_call: TRBJ2-5
clone_size: -
v_call: TRBV20-1
d_call: TRBD2
cdr3_nt: TGCAGTGCTAGACCCCGGGGACTAGCGGGGGGGCGCGAGCCCCAGTATTTC
cdr3_aa: CSARPRGLAGGREPQYF

j_call: TRBJ2-7
clone_size: -
v_call: TRBV24-1
d_call: TRBD1
cdr3_nt: TGTGCCACCAGTGACCCCGGACAGGGAGTTTACGAGCAGTACTTC
cdr3_aa: CATSDPGQGVYEQYF

j_call: TRBJ1-4
clone_size: -
v_call: TRBV20-1
d_call: -
cdr3_nt: TGCAGTGTTACGCCATGGGCTAGGGAAAAACTGTTTTTT
cdr3_aa: CSVTPWAREKLFF

j_call: TRBJ1-2
clone_size: once
v_call: TRBV4-1
d_call: -
cdr3_nt: TGCGCCAACAGCCAAGATTGCGGGGGAGGTGCCTACACCTTC
cdr3_aa: CANSQDCGGGAYTF

j_call: TRBJ2-1
clone_size: -
v_call: TRBV4-2
d_call: -
cdr3_nt: TGTGCCAGCAGTCAAGATAGTAATGAGCGGTTCTTC
cdr3_aa: CASSQDSNERFF

j_call: TRBJ2-3
clone_size: -
v_call: TRBV6-2/TRBV6-3
d_call: -
cdr3_nt: TGTGCCAGCAGTGAATGGAGACTTCCGCGCACAGATACGCAGTATTTT
cdr3_aa: CASSEWRLPRTDTQYF

j_call: TRBJ2-7
clone_size: -
v_call: TRBV20-1
d_call: -
cdr3_nt: TGCAGTGCTAGAGATGAAACCCCTGGACACCTCTACGATCAGTACTTC
cdr3_aa: CSARDETPGHLYDQYF

j_call: TRBJ2-3
clone_size: -
v_call: TRBV11-3
d_call: -
cdr3_nt: TGTACCCCCTGGGGGGGGGGCCCTGATACGCAGTATTTT
cdr3_aa: CTPWGGGPDTQYF

j_call: TRBJ1-5
clone_size: few
v_call: TRBV20-1
d_call: -
cdr3_nt: TGCAGTGCTGGAGCTGAGGGGGTATTCCCTAGCAATCAGCCCCAGCATTTT
cdr3_aa: CSAGAEGVFPSNQPQHF

j_call: TRBJ2-1
clone_size: -
v_call: TRBV20-1
d_call: TRBD2
cdr3_nt: TGCAGTGCTAGAGGGGAAGCGGGAGCCCTCGGATATGAGCAGTTCTTC
cdr3_aa: CSARGEAGALGYEQFF

j_call: TRBJ2-5
clone_size: -
v_call: TRBV6-2/TRBV6-3
d_call: -
cdr3_nt: TGTGCCAGCAGTTCCCAGCTGAAGTGGAAAGAGACCCAGTACTTC
cdr3_aa: CASSSQLKWKETQYF

j_call: TRBJ2-7
clone_size: many
v_call: TRBV6-6
d_call: -
cdr3_nt: TGTGCCAGCAGCCAGGGACACGCACCCTACGAGCAGTACTTC
cdr3_aa: CASSQGHAPYEQYF

j_call: TRBJ1-2
clone_size: -
v_call: TRBV20-1
d_call: -
cdr3_nt: TGCAGTGCTAGTCTCTTCCGGGACCCACGCCGCGGCTACACCTTC
cdr3_aa: CSASLFRDPRRGYTF

j_call: TRBJ2-1
clone_size: -
v_call: TRBV6-1
d_call: TRBD1
cdr3_nt: TGTGCCAGCAGTAGCCAAACAGGGGGCGACGAGCAGTTCTTC
cdr3_aa: CASSSQTGGDEQFF

j_call: TRBJ2-5
clone_size: -
v_call: TRBV4-1
d_call: -
cdr3_nt: TGCGCCAACAGCCATAGGCCTAGCGTGATACAAGAGACCCAGTACTTC
cdr3_aa: CANSHRPSVIQETQYF

j_call: TRBJ2-1
clone_size: -
v_call: TRBV4-3
d_call: -
cdr3_nt: TGCGCCAACAGCCAGAGCCCCTTATTCGGAAGTGAGCAGTTCTTC
cdr3_aa: CANSQSPLFGSEQFF

j_call: TRBJ2-5
clone_size: many
v_call: TRBV10-1
d_call: -
cdr3_nt: TGCGCCAGCAGTGCGTATGCCGGAGGACAAGAGACCCAGTACTTC
cdr3_aa: CASSAYAGGQETQYF

j_call: TRBJ2-3
clone_size: few
v_call: TRBV5-4
d_call: TRBD2
cdr3_nt: TGTGCCAGCAGCTTGAAACCCGGGACTAGAGAAACAGATACGCAGTATTTT
cdr3_aa: CASSLKPGTRETDTQYF

j_call: TRBJ2-2
clone_size: -
v_call: TRBV11-1
d_call: -
cdr3_nt: TGTGCCAGCAGACATCTAGCTGGCAGCACCGGGGAGCTGTTTTTT
cdr3_aa: CASRHLAGSTGELFF

j_call: TRBJ1-5
clone_size: -
v_call: TRBV20-1
d_call: TRBD1
cdr3_nt: TGCAGTGTTTCACCGGGACAGGGACCTTATAGCAATCAGCCCCAGCATTTT
cdr3_aa: CSVSPGQGPYSNQPQHF

j_call: TRBJ2-1
clone_size: many
v_call: TRBV4-2
d_call: TRBD1
cdr3_nt: TGTGCCAGCAGCCATAGGGACAGGGCTGTGAATGAGCAGTTCTTC
cdr3_aa: CASSHRDRAVNEQFF

j_call: TRBJ2-7
clone_size: -
v_call: TRBV28
d_call: TRBD2
cdr3_nt: TGTGCCAGCACCCTCGGGGGGGCCCGCTCCTACGAGCAGTACTTC
cdr3_aa: CASTLGGARSYEQYF